A selection of T cell receptor beta chains follows, all from one sample in a study of T cells in Graves' hyperthyroidism and ophthalmopathy. One entry per CDR3 protein results from TCRdb running MiXCR on the multiplex PCR reads. The table shows 700,000 or so distinct CDR3 sequences, with about 16% occurring only once. The sample was blood. The receptors originated from a man between 18 and 29 years old with Graves' hyperthyroidism. CDR3s include the opening cysteine and the closing phenylalanine or tryptophan. The D gene is left open where the match is weak. Clone sizes are given selectively: once, few, many, or a class where the clone is expanded.

size	V	D	J	CDR3	DNA
NA	TRBV20-1	TRBD1	TRBJ1-1	CSARAGTGDTEAFF	TGCAGTGCTAGAGCCGGGACAGGGGACACTGAAGCTTTCTTT
few	TRBV20-1	NA	TRBJ1-3	CSASNARRPGNTIYF	TGCAGTGCTAGTAATGCGCGTAGGCCTGGAAACACCATATATTTT
many	TRBV7-9	NA	TRBJ2-1	CASTPSRSGNEQFF	TGTGCCAGCACCCCATCTAGAAGCGGGAATGAGCAGTTCTTC
many	TRBV7-2	NA	TRBJ1-1	CASSWGTRGTEAFF	TGTGCCAGCAGCTGGGGGACACGGGGCACTGAAGCTTTCTTT
many	TRBV11-2	NA	TRBJ2-3	CASSLVGHPTDTQYF	TGTGCCAGCAGCTTAGTCGGCCACCCCACAGATACGCAGTATTTT
NA	TRBV30	NA	TRBJ1-2	CAWGRRDGYTF	TGTGCCTGGGGGAGGAGGGATGGCTACACCTTC
NA	TRBV25-1	NA	TRBJ1-3	CASRGPGTLYSGNTIYF	TGTGCCAGCAGGGGCCCCGGGACACTTTACTCTGGAAACACCATATATTTT
NA	TRBV27	TRBD2	TRBJ2-5	CASSSLIRLAGSAQETQYF	TGTGCCAGCAGTTCCCTTATACGACTAGCGGGTAGTGCACAAGAGACCCAGTACTTC
few	TRBV20-1	NA	TRBJ1-5	CSARAGYVAGQPQHF	TGCAGTGCTAGAGCAGGGTACGTGGCGGGTCAGCCCCAGCATTTT
NA	TRBV25-1	NA	TRBJ2-1	CASSQHGRTDEQFF	TGTGCCAGCAGTCAACACGGGAGAACCGATGAGCAGTTCTTC
many	TRBV7-9	NA	TRBJ2-1	CASSLEEGLYNEQFF	TGTGCCAGCAGCTTAGAGGAGGGCCTCTACAATGAGCAGTTCTTC
many	TRBV12-3/TRBV12-4	NA	TRBJ1-1	CASSLRSSSTEAFF	TGTGCCAGCAGTTTACGGTCAAGTTCCACTGAAGCTTTCTTT
NA	TRBV10-3	TRBD1	TRBJ2-5	CAISGSRQGQETQYF	TGTGCCATCAGTGGCTCTAGACAGGGACAAGAGACCCAGTACTTC
few	TRBV27	TRBD2	TRBJ2-4	CASSPRTSGTRRGKNIQYF	TGTGCCAGCAGTCCCCGGACTAGCGGGACCCGCCGGGGAAAAAACATTCAGTACTTC
many	TRBV15	NA	TRBJ2-7	CATSRDWQAAYEQYF	TGTGCCACCAGCAGAGATTGGCAGGCTGCCTACGAGCAGTACTTC
few	TRBV19	NA	TRBJ1-1	CASSIDQGNTEAFF	TGTGCCAGTAGTATAGATCAGGGGAACACTGAAGCTTTCTTT
many	TRBV2	NA	TRBJ2-3	CASMSTFTDTQYF	TGTGCCAGCATGAGTACCTTCACAGATACGCAGTATTTT
many	TRBV20-1	NA	TRBJ2-7	CSASGTPMRREQYF	TGCAGTGCTTCCGGGACACCCATGAGGCGCGAGCAGTACTTC
NA	TRBV5-1	NA	TRBJ2-5	CASSSPTTETQYF	TGCGCCAGCAGCTCGCCGACTACGGAGACCCAGTACTTC
NA	TRBV12-3/TRBV12-4	TRBD2	TRBJ2-7	CASRYSGSYEQYF	TGTGCCAGCAGGTATAGCGGGAGTTACGAGCAGTACTTC
NA	TRBV9	TRBD1	TRBJ2-1	CASSGGTGGAVNEQFF	TGTGCCAGCAGCGGGGGGACAGGGGGGGCCGTCAATGAGCAGTTCTTC
many	TRBV29-1	NA	TRBJ2-5	CSVEAAGAGETQYF	TGCAGCGTTGAGGCGGCAGGGGCGGGGGAGACCCAGTACTTC
many	TRBV12-3/TRBV12-4	TRBD1	TRBJ1-1	CASTLTPRTGFTEAFF	TGTGCCAGCACTTTAACCCCCAGGACAGGGTTCACTGAAGCTTTCTTT
many	TRBV27	NA	TRBJ1-3	CASSRLGGSSGNTIYF	TGTGCCAGCAGTCGCCTCGGGGGCAGCTCTGGAAACACCATATATTTT
many	TRBV7-6	TRBD2	TRBJ2-7	CASSLRAFLVSGRAWEQYF	TGTGCCAGCAGCTTACGAGCCTTTTTGGTGAGCGGGAGGGCCTGGGAGCAGTACTTC
NA	TRBV5-1	NA	TRBJ1-5	CASSPRGGLQPQHF	TGCGCCAGCAGCCCCCGTGGGGGTTTGCAGCCCCAGCATTTT
many	TRBV20-1	NA	TRBJ2-2	CSATDWSWGTGELFF	TGCAGTGCTACGGACTGGTCTTGGGGGACCGGGGAGCTGTTTTTT